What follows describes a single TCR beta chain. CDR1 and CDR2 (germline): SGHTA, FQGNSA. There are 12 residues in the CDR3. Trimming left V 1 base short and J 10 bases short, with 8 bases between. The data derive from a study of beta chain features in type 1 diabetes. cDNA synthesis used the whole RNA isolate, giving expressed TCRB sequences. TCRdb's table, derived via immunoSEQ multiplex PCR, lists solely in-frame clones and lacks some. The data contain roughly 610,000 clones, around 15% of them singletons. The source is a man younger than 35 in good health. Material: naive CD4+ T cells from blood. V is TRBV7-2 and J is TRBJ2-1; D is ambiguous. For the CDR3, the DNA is TGTGCCAGCAGCTTAGACTCAGGAGAGCAGTTCTTC. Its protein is CASSLDSGEQFF.